What follows describes a single TCR beta chain. From germline, CDR1 is SQVTM and CDR2 ANQGSEA. The CDR3 runs 8 residues. The V and J ends lost 4 bases and 8 bases respectively, with 2 bases between them. The sample belongs to a study of CD8+ T cells in alopecia areata. About the research overall: The study gave treated patients oral tofacitinib at 5 to 10 mg twice daily.

As the sequencing template, cDNA was produced by extracting RNA and reverse transcribing it. Assay: immunoSEQ multiplex PCR; the TCRdb copy retains only in-frame clones and omits some. The table shows under 200,000 clones, with about 60% occurring only once. The treatment is: oral pan-JAK inhibitor, 5-10 mg twice daily. This clonotype originated in a human donor with alopecia areata. Sequenced material: CD4+ T cells sorted from blood, taken at week 24, from a patient treated with tofacitinib. The V gene is TRBV29-1, the J gene TRBJ1-2, with D unclear. The CDR3 region has the DNA TGCAGCGTTGCCGGCTACACCTTC. It codes for CSVAGYTF. Supplemented by reference TRBV29-1 and TRBJ1-2, the full variable domain reads SAVISQKPSRDICQRGTSLTIQCQVDSQVTMMFWYRQQPGQSLTLIATANQGSEATYESGFVIDKFPISRPNLTFSTLTVSNMSPEDSSIYLCSVAGYTFGSGTRLTVV.